This T cell receptor beta chain was identified during a study of cytomegalovirus exposure and HLA in healthy donors (dated by TCRdb to 2015 to 2018). Regarding the complete study: According to an earlier analysis of 450 to 650 of the donors, 150 million to 200 million T cells yielded roughly 110 million unique TCR beta sequences and 250 to 350 Gb of sequence data. Approximately 330 gigabases of sequencing data and around 85 million unique TCR sequences made up an early release that covered over 550 HLA-typed donors. A handful of DR-DQ haplotypes were handled as single units for association and clustering because linkage in the cohort was strong. The study aimed to test whether cataloging public T cell receptors could reveal signatures of past pathogen exposure. A later genetic analysis used genome-wide SNP genotypes for about three fifths of the roughly 700 donors, treating that subset as a discovery cohort. A later analysis re-examined previously published TCR beta repertoires from just over 650 donors and added high-resolution HLA genotyping to investigate patterns of TCR occurrence. Besides the first cohort of 550 to 750 subjects, a separate validation cohort made up of roughly 130 different subjects was used. Alongside the repertoire data, information on donor age, sex, ethnicity and CMV serostatus was compiled. High-throughput TCR immunosequencing, statistical association of individual TCRs with disease status, and machine learning were combined to predict cytomegalovirus infection status. To decide whether each TCR beta V gene segment behaved as functional or pseudogenic, an earlier analysis of 587 of the donors relied on high-throughput TCR beta sequencing. Of the roughly 400 genotyped donors, approximately 83% fell in the genetic ancestry cluster associated with self-reported Caucasian donors. The later analysis used no new phenotypic data to find candidate immune exposures, relying instead on TCR beta sequences and their occurrence across donors. Class I and class II HLA loci were covered by the typing at four-digit resolution. Across 398 genotyped donors of the cohort, an average of about 240,000 unique TCR beta nucleotide sequences per donor were sequenced, and approximately 19% of those sequences were non-productive. All discovery cohort repertoires had been generated using a single sequencing platform. The number of typed donors differed by locus: roughly 629-630 for A, B, C, DRB1 and DQB1; about 520 for DQA1; some 610 for DPA1; and around 490 for DPB1. Using immunosequencing, the study profiled T cell repertoires from 666 subjects and related those repertoires to cytomegalovirus serostatus.

In total, roughly 710 healthy bone marrow donors made up the cohort. At the time of sampling, every cohort member was nominally healthy, though immune exposures that went unrecorded were likely present. The donor tested CMV seropositive and was one of the 289 seropositive cohort members. A peripheral blood sample was provided by each donor, and peripheral blood mononuclear cells were used for TCR beta sequencing. The Qiagen DNeasy Blood Extraction Kit was used to extract genomic DNA from the blood cell samples. Note on this clone: It has no known antigen specificity. No much larger clone exists at a distance of one base, and base qualities are not known.

Overall results and qualifications from the work: This cohort had only TCR beta chains sequenced, and the lack of alpha or paired-chain data limited which features could be detected. A further reported finding was that TCR beta sequences accurately predicted the HLA-A and HLA-B alleles for most subjects in the first cohort. Some IMGT-functional V segments, including TRBV6-2 and TRBV6-3, could not be told apart with the 87-base-pair reads, so those segments were excluded. Most TCR sequences were seen in very few donors, while some public TCRs were found in many individuals. A few of the identified cytomegalovirus-associated TCR beta chains were confirmed in vitro to be specific for cytomegalovirus antigens. The presence/absence analyses assumed that sequencing depth was roughly uniform across donors, and that assumption may not be true. HLA typing was unavailable for some donors at each locus, so association tests used only the typed subset. Assigning TCR associations to individual alleles was difficult when HLA alleles, especially DR and DQ, strongly co-occurred. In the study, some 160 TCR beta chains were listed as associated with cytomegalovirus. The authors suggested that the approach could potentially be extended to other disease states and immunological phenotypes. Linkage disequilibrium might explain the correlated functional status among segregating V segments, but an unknown experimental factor could not be excluded. A later analysis associated about 17,000 TCR beta sequences with specific HLA alleles at a false discovery rate of 0.05. Compared with equally common non-associated chains, HLA-associated TCR beta chains in a later analysis were more clonally expanded and had lower generation probabilities. In a later analysis, several top co-occurrence clusters were reported to appear linked to parvovirus B19, influenza, CMV and Epstein-Barr virus. A group of highly shared sequence variants was considered likely to be a technical artifact of the sequencing pipeline. A later analysis found that TCR association rates varied across HLA loci, with DRB1 alleles showing the most associated TCRs and HLA-C alleles the fewest. Because counts were too low, about 17 rarely observed V segments, including chromosome 9 orphons, were excluded from the earlier analysis of around 640 of the donors. An earlier analysis of 587 of the donors showed that most TCR beta V segments appeared in productive rearrangements either about 90% or about 30% of the time, which broadly matched IMGT annotations. According to a later analysis, most CMV-associated TCR beta chains appeared to be HLA-restricted, and the HLA associations seemed to be driven largely by CMV exposure. In both the original and validation cohorts, the classifier was reported to diagnose cytomegalovirus status with high specificity and sensitivity. A later genetic analysis associated a missense DCLRE1C variant with V-gene and J-gene trimming of TCR beta chains, and an independent cohort replicated the association. A later genetic analysis reported fewer N-insertions in productive TCRs among donors in an Asian-associated ancestry cluster than the 666-donor mean. The only immune exposure information available for the cohort was CMV serostatus.

Preparation of the library involved the immunoSEQ multiplex PCR assay. For the multiplex PCR, a mixture combining 60 forward primers for TCR Vbeta segments and 13 reverse primers for TCR Jbeta segments was used. A multiplex PCR assay on genomic DNA amplified the CDR3 region of rearranged TCR beta genes. The amplified TCR beta libraries were sequenced on the Illumina HiSeq System as 87-base-pair reads. Under the source paper's analysis protocol: Across the 700 or so repertoires, a later analysis counted roughly 77 million unique TCR beta chains, 9 million to 14 million of which were shared by at least two donors. Raw reads were error-corrected and collapsed into unique sequences by a nearest-neighbor algorithm in which closely related sequences were merged to remove PCR and sequencing errors. Alignment of CDR3 sequences to IMGT reference sequences was used to assign V, D and J gene segments. For a sequence to be retained, a match of at least six nucleotides was required to both a V gene segment and a J gene segment. Rearrangements were classified as productive when the CDR3 lacked stop codons and remained in frame with V and J, and all other rearrangements were classified as non-productive. Following IMGT convention, CDR3 was defined as the stretch from the second conserved V-encoded cysteine to the conserved J-encoded phenylalanine. Sequences without an unambiguous match to a single V gene segment were excluded from the earlier analysis of almost 600 of the donors. An earlier analysis of fewer than 750 of the donors called V segments functional above 56.7% productive rearrangements and segregating when the between-donor standard deviation exceeded 5%. A statistical classification framework was built to diagnose cytomegalovirus status from the catalog of TCR beta chain sequences. A later analysis assigned V and J genes by comparing TCR nucleotide sequences with IMGT/GENE-DB human TR gene sequences. Using the TCRdist pipeline, a later analysis assigned CDR3 sequences along with most-parsimonious VDJ recombination scenarios. A later analysis defined each TCR beta chain by its CDR3 amino acid sequence plus V-gene family, and excluded reads lacking a unique V-gene family. As a way to deal with suspected cross-contamination and a sequencing artifact, a later analysis dropped more than 500 nucleotide sequences that were highly shared and had low generation probability. In a later analysis, a clonal expansion index was calculated for each public chain from normalized within-repertoire ranks of inferred template counts. In a later analysis, generation probabilities were computed using a VDJ recombination model fitted to out-of-frame rearrangements, and the results were checked against IGoR. In a later analysis, TCR-TCR, TCR-HLA and TCR-CMV co-occurrence was scored with hypergeometric tests, and a repertoire-size bias correction was applied to TCR pairs. False discovery rates were estimated in a later analysis by permuting HLA or CMV assignments 20 times. In a later analysis, co-occurring TCRs were grouped with DBSCAN, and TCRdist sequence similarity was added when clustering was performed within HLA-allele-positive subsets. Repertoires with fewer than 30,000 or more than 120,000 public chains were left out of co-occurrence clustering, as were about 5 repertoires with anomalous nucleotide sharing. TCRdb holds this immuneACCESS table with in-frame rearrangements only. Some clones are missing; in checked studies, unresolved V genes explain under half, and the rest has no known cause. That table gives V, J and clone size, and the DNA gave D and trimming. Within this sample are more than 110,000 clones, with 70% to 85% of them counted one time only. In total, the top ten clones hold 8.8% of the sample.

The CDR3 goes from the cysteine to the phenylalanine over 15 residues. CDR3 DNA only is kept here, 45 bases in frame from base 1. The CDR1 and CDR2 encoded by the germline V gene are SGHRS and YFSETQ. Here V drops 0 bases and J drops 7 bases, and the junction holds 6 bases not matched to any gene. Rearrangement joined TRBV5-1 to TRBJ2-2; TRBD1 agrees with 7 junctional bases. The sample was PBMCs. The receptor comes from a woman between 50 and 59 years old in good health and CMV-seropositive. The CDR3 region reads CASSLVQGWNGELFF. The nucleotide sequence is given as TGCGCCAGCAGCTTGGTACAGGGGTGGAACGGGGAGCTGTTTTTT.